Listed below are T cell receptor beta chains from one sample, sequenced in a study of human T cells and chemical hapten exposure. MiXCR, run by TCRdb on the RACE reads, gives a single entry per CDR3 protein. The table records 55,000 to 75,000 distinct CDR3 sequences, about 7% of them present only once. The sequencing used whole blood, collected in connection with sensitization to the hapten diphenylcyclopropenone (DPC). These receptors were collected from a woman in her thirties with alopecia areata. Some clones in this sample may be carry-over from other donors' samples. Each CDR3 is given with its conserved first and last residue. Fields, in order: J gene, V gene, clone size, CDR3 length, D gene, CDR3 DNA, CDR3 protein. D genes are given only for firm matches. Only part of the rows carry a size: once, few, many, or a class if the clone is expanded.

J gene: TRBJ1-1
V gene: TRBV7-7
clone size: many
CDR3 length: 13
D gene: .
CDR3 DNA: TGTGCTAGCAGTCCAACAGCGGGCACTGAAGCTTTCTTT
CDR3 protein: CASSPTAGTEAFF

J gene: TRBJ2-5
V gene: TRBV6-5
clone size: many
CDR3 length: 14
D gene: .
CDR3 DNA: TGTGCCAGCAGTCTAGTAGGGACCGAAGAGACCCAGTACTTC
CDR3 protein: CASSLVGTEETQYF

J gene: TRBJ2-7
V gene: TRBV10-3
clone size: many
CDR3 length: 11
D gene: .
CDR3 DNA: TGTGCCATCAGTACCGAGTACGAGCAGTACTTC
CDR3 protein: CAISTEYEQYF

J gene: TRBJ1-1
V gene: TRBV12-3/TRBV12-4
clone size: many
CDR3 length: 14
D gene: .
CDR3 DNA: TGTGCCAGCAGCCTCAGTACAGGAAGAAATGAAGCTTTCTTT
CDR3 protein: CASSLSTGRNEAFF

J gene: TRBJ2-3
V gene: TRBV7-6
clone size: medium-sized
CDR3 length: 18
D gene: TRBD2
CDR3 DNA: TGTGCCAGCAGCTTAGGGATGGCGGGGGGGCCGCACACAGATACGCAGTATTTT
CDR3 protein: CASSLGMAGGPHTDTQYF

J gene: TRBJ1-1
V gene: TRBV19
clone size: many
CDR3 length: 13
D gene: .
CDR3 DNA: TGTGCCAGTGGAGAGAGCATGAACACTGAAGCTTTCTTT
CDR3 protein: CASGESMNTEAFF

J gene: TRBJ1-1
V gene: TRBV5-1
clone size: .
CDR3 length: 16
D gene: .
CDR3 DNA: TGCGCCAGCAGCCCCTTGCAGCTGGGGTTGAACACTGAAGCTTTCTTT
CDR3 protein: CASSPLQLGLNTEAFF

J gene: TRBJ1-5
V gene: TRBV7-9
clone size: many
CDR3 length: 12
D gene: .
CDR3 DNA: TGTGCCAGCAGCCAGGAGAATCAGCCCCAGCATTTT
CDR3 protein: CASSQENQPQHF

J gene: TRBJ1-1
V gene: TRBV7-8
clone size: many
CDR3 length: 14
D gene: .
CDR3 DNA: TGTGCCAGCAGCTTATGGAGGCGGGAGCGTGAAGCTTTCTTT
CDR3 protein: CASSLWRREREAFF

J gene: TRBJ1-5
V gene: TRBV12-3/TRBV12-4
clone size: many
CDR3 length: 15
D gene: TRBD1
CDR3 DNA: TGTGCCAGCAGTCAGTACAGGGGTCACGATCAGCCCCAGCATTTT
CDR3 protein: CASSQYRGHDQPQHF

J gene: TRBJ2-4
V gene: TRBV10-3
clone size: many
CDR3 length: 13
D gene: .
CDR3 DNA: TGTGCCATCATGGGGACGGCGGTGAACATTCAGTACTTC
CDR3 protein: CAIMGTAVNIQYF

J gene: TRBJ1-1
V gene: TRBV3-1
clone size: many
CDR3 length: 14
D gene: .
CDR3 DNA: TGTGCCAGCAGCCAAGCGATAGTGAGAGGGGTGGCTTTCTTT
CDR3 protein: CASSQAIVRGVAFF

J gene: TRBJ2-1
V gene: TRBV12-5
clone size: many
CDR3 length: 17
D gene: TRBD2
CDR3 DNA: TGTGCTAGTGGTTTGGTAATTGGGGTAGCGGGGGCTGGTGAGCAGTTCTTC
CDR3 protein: CASGLVIGVAGAGEQFF

J gene: TRBJ1-2
V gene: TRBV6-6
clone size: .
CDR3 length: 15
D gene: .
CDR3 DNA: TGTGCCAGCTCTATCTACCAGCGTACAATCTATGGCTACACCTTC
CDR3 protein: CASSIYQRTIYGYTF

J gene: TRBJ1-6
V gene: TRBV7-9
clone size: few
CDR3 length: 14
D gene: TRBD1
CDR3 DNA: TGTGCCAGCAGCTCCGGGACAGGCGATTCACCCCTCCACTTT
CDR3 protein: CASSSGTGDSPLHF

J gene: TRBJ2-2
V gene: TRBV12-3/TRBV12-4
clone size: many
CDR3 length: 15
D gene: TRBD1
CDR3 DNA: TGTGCCAGCAGTTTGAGGGACAGGGGGACCGGGGAGCTGTTTTTT
CDR3 protein: CASSLRDRGTGELFF

J gene: TRBJ2-3
V gene: TRBV6-5
clone size: many
CDR3 length: 15
D gene: TRBD1
CDR3 DNA: TGTGCCAGCAGTTCACAGGGGACCCCCACAGATACGCAGTATTTT
CDR3 protein: CASSSQGTPTDTQYF

J gene: TRBJ1-3
V gene: TRBV30
clone size: few
CDR3 length: 15
D gene: TRBD1
CDR3 DNA: TGTGCCTGGAGGCCTGACAGGGGTTCTGGAAACACCATATATTTT
CDR3 protein: CAWRPDRGSGNTIYF

J gene: TRBJ2-2
V gene: TRBV5-1
clone size: many
CDR3 length: 17
D gene: TRBD2
CDR3 DNA: TGCGCCAGCAGCAGACTAGCGGGGGGGCCGAACACCGGGGAGCTGTTTTTT
CDR3 protein: CASSRLAGGPNTGELFF

J gene: TRBJ2-2
V gene: TRBV10-1
clone size: few
CDR3 length: 14
D gene: .
CDR3 DNA: TGCGCCAGCAGCAGGGAATTATACACCGGGGAGCTGTTTTTT
CDR3 protein: CASSRELYTGELFF

J gene: TRBJ1-1
V gene: TRBV7-3
clone size: many
CDR3 length: 16
D gene: TRBD1
CDR3 DNA: TGTGCCAGCAGCTTATTCCGCGGACAGGCTGGAACTGAAGCTTTCTTT
CDR3 protein: CASSLFRGQAGTEAFF

J gene: TRBJ2-2
V gene: TRBV6-6
clone size: few
CDR3 length: 15
D gene: .
CDR3 DNA: TGTGCCAGCAGTTATCCGGGGGCAAACACCAGGGAGCTGTTTTTT
CDR3 protein: CASSYPGANTRELFF

J gene: TRBJ2-7
V gene: TRBV6-5
clone size: many
CDR3 length: 15
D gene: TRBD1
CDR3 DNA: TGTGCCAGCAGAAAATCCGGGACAGGGCTCCACGAGCAGTACTTC
CDR3 protein: CASRKSGTGLHEQYF

J gene: TRBJ1-1
V gene: TRBV29-1
clone size: many
CDR3 length: 12
D gene: TRBD1
CDR3 DNA: TGCAGCGCCCCGTCAGGGGGGAATGAAGCTTTCTTT
CDR3 protein: CSAPSGGNEAFF

J gene: TRBJ1-1
V gene: TRBV19
clone size: many
CDR3 length: 15
D gene: .
CDR3 DNA: TGTGCCAGTAGTATGAGGCTGTGGATGAACACTGAAGCTTTCTTT
CDR3 protein: CASSMRLWMNTEAFF